This entry features one T cell receptor (beta chain) sequence. Its antigen is not identified. The record originates from a study of CD4 T cells in relation to SARS-CoV-2 and coronaviruses. Study overall: ViraFEST: approximately 10-day antigen culture of PBMCs, then TCR beta CDR3 sequencing. The restricting HLA molecule for shared crossreactive spike epitopes was mapped.

Clones were sequenced by immunoSEQ multiplex PCR, and TCRdb holds only the in-frame ones, with some missing. The data hold under 25,000 clones, with around 82% observed a single time. CDR3 length: 13 residues. V lost 5 bases to trimming and J lost 7 bases, with 14 bases between them. Unexposed donor CD4+ T cells date from about 2011-2018, before the COVID-19 pandemic. The cells were cultured for approximately ten days before CD4+ T cells were isolated. The J gene is TRBJ1-2, the V gene TRBV12-3 or TRBV12-4, with D tentatively TRBD1 (6 bases). Sample: CD4+ T cells from PBMCs, cultured in vitro. This TCR was sampled from a human donor in good health. CDR3 loop: CASSPQGVGGYTF. In nucleotides, the CDR3 is TGTGCCAGCAGTCCACAGGGAGTTGGTGGCTACACCTTC.